This T cell receptor beta chain was identified during a study of T-cell reconstitution after alpha-beta-depleted transplantation in children. Ten or more counts support this clonotype. V was shortened by 0 bases and J by 10 bases, with 8 bases between the two germline ends. Germline assignment: CDR1 SGHNT and CDR2 YYREEE (reference sequence). The CDR3 is made up of 12 amino acids. Construction of the TCRbeta library involved unique molecular identifiers. MiXCR, run by TCRdb on the PCR reads, gives a single entry per CDR3 protein. The data contain about 90,000 distinct CDR3 sequences, roughly 8% of them singletons.

The V gene is TRBV5-4, the J gene TRBJ1-5; D call uncertain. This clonotype was obtained from a human donor who donated a stem cell graft to a child with congenital amegakaryocytic thrombocytopenia. This specimen was PBMCs from the stem cell graft donor, taken from the stem cell graft. CDR3 nucleotides: TGTGCCAGCAGCTTGGAAACGGGCCCCCAGCATTTT. This codes for CASSLETGPQHF.